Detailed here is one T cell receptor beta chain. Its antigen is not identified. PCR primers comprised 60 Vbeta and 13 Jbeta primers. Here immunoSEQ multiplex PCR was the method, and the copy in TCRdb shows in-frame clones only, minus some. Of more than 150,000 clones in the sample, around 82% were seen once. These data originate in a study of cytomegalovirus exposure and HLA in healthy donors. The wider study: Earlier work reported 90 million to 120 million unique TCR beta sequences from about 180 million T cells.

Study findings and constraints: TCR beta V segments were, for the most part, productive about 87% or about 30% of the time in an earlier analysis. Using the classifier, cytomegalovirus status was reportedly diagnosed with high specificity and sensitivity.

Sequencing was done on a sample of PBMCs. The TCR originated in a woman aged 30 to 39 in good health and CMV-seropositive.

The CDR3 here is CASSESRTGDETQYF. CDR3 DNA: TGCGCCAGCAGTGAGTCAAGGACAGGGGATGAGACCCAGTACTTC. The gene calls are TRBV10-1 and TRBJ2-5; 9 bases fit TRBD1. The CDR3 has 15 residues. Looked up from germline, CDR1 is WNHNN and CDR2 is SYGVQD (reference sequence). J was trimmed by 5 bases and V by 0 bases; bases with no gene match: 4.